These 28 T cell receptor beta chains share one sample of origin, sequenced in a study of blood T cells in healthy people across ages. A sample-barcoded 5' primer and a J-beta primer mix were used in a second PCR of roughly 7 to 11 cycles. MiXCR, run by TCRdb on the 5' RACE reads, gives a single entry per CDR3 protein. This table has 700,000 to 800,000 distinct CDR3 sequences, around 40% appearing once. Sequenced: blood. Receptors originate from a woman aged 55-70 years in good health.

V usage is TRBV3-1 and J usage is TRBJ1-1, with D possibly TRBD1 on 6 matching bases. The CDR3 length is 15 residues. V was cut by 4 bases and J by 2 bases, with 14 bases left in between. CDR1 is LGHDT, CDR2 YNNKEL, per germline (reference sequence). CDR3 nucleotide sequence: TGTGCCAGCAGCCGACGGGGACATACCAACACTGAAGCTTTCTTT. It translates to CASSRRGHTNTEAFF.

V and J are TRBV10-3 and TRBJ2-5; D gene ambiguous. Trimming took off 5 bases at V and 1 base at J, with 11 bases between the two ends. The CDR3 has 14 amino acids. Per germline, CDR1 ENHRY and CDR2 SYGVKD. CDR3 region: CAISSGQVQETQYF. The CDR3 region has the DNA TGTGCCATCAGTTCGGGTCAGGTCCAAGAGACCCAGTACTTC.

The sample holds a few counts of this clonotype. The rearrangement links TRBV5-1 to TRBJ1-2, with D perhaps TRBD1 (5 bases). The length of the CDR3 is 15 residues. Trimming shortened V by 1 base and J by 4 bases, and 14 bases separated the two germline ends. Germline V gene lookup returns CDR1 SGHRS and CDR2 YFSETQ. Here the CDR3 reads CASSLSGGGGYGYTF. The CDR3 coding sequence is TGCGCCAGCAGCTTGTCCGGGGGTGGCGGCTATGGCTACACCTTC. The variable domain in full, completed from reference TRBV5-1 and TRBJ1-2, reads KAGVTQTPRYLIKTRGQQVTLSCSPISGHRSVSWYQQTPGQGLQFLFEYFSETQRNKGNFPGRFSGRQFSNSRSEMNVSTLELGDSALYLCASSLSGGGGYGYTFGSGTRLTVV.

The chain has TRBV20-1 and TRBJ2-4; D unresolved. The CDR3 runs 16 residues. The V gene lost 0 bases and the J gene lost 1 base, with 13 bases spanning the gap. CDR1 is DFQATT and CDR2 is SNEGSKA in the germline V gene (reference sequence). The CDR3 is CSARDLIQAAKNIQYF. CDR3 DNA sequence: TGCAGTGCTAGAGATCTAATCCAGGCCGCCAAAAACATTCAGTACTTC.

The chain employs TRBV24-1 and TRBJ1-2; 8 nucleotides align to TRBD1. Germline V CDR1 and CDR2: KGHDR, SFDVKD. Unmatched junction bases numbered 9, after V lost 4 bases and J lost 3 bases. The CDR3 is 16 residues long. CDR3 residues: CATSDPTTGDYYGYTF. The CDR3 nucleotides read TGTGCCACCAGTGACCCGACGACAGGGGACTACTATGGCTACACCTTC.

A note on this clonotype: Since a much larger clone is just one base distant, this may be a read error. The rearrangement joins TRBV5-1 to TRBJ2-3; maybe TRBD2 (5 bases). Germline assignment: CDR1 SGHRS and CDR2 YFSETQ. Trimming pared 1 base from V and 8 bases from J, leaving 14 bases between. This CDR3 contains 14 residues. This chain's CDR3 is CASSLSSGSGTQYF. CDR3 DNA: TGCGCCAGCAGCTTGAGCAGCGGCTCAGGTACGCAGTATTTT. Full variable domain (rest looked up from reference TRBV5-1 and TRBJ2-3): KAGVTQTPRYLIKTRGQQVTLSCSPISGHRSVSWYQQTPGQGLQFLFEYFSETQRNKGNFPGRFSGRQFSNSRSEMNVSTLELGDSALYLCASSLSSGSGTQYFGPGTRLTVL.

The gene calls are TRBV12-3 or TRBV12-4 and TRBJ2-5, with 7 bases identical to TRBD2. The DNA end favors TRBJ2-7, so the J call may be wrong. The CDR3 loop spans 15 amino acids. The CDR3 is CASSLERGTTYEQYF. CDR3 nucleotide sequence: TGTGCCAGCAGTTTAGAGCGGGGCACAACCTACGAGCAGTACTTC.

The J gene is TRBJ1-2, the V gene TRBV6-6; D gene uncertain. Germline V gene sequence: CDR1 MNHNY, CDR2 SVGAGI (reference sequence). The CDR3 extends over 15 amino acids. V lost 8 bases, J lost 4 bases, and 20 bases lay in between. The CDR3 DNA reads as TGTGCCAGCGTAGGGTTTTTTAGTCAGTTCTATGGCTACACCTTC. It codes for CASVGFFSQFYGYTF.

This clonotype was counted only a few times. This chain uses TRBV12-3 or TRBV12-4 with TRBJ1-6; 7 nucleotides agree with TRBD1. V dropped 6 bases and J dropped 5; count of bases not matched to a gene: 1. The CDR3 consists of 13 residues. The CDR3 protein is CASRGTDNSPLHF. The CDR3 DNA follows: TGTGCCAGCAGGGGGACAGATAATTCACCCCTCCACTTT.

This clonotype occurred a few times. The chain employs TRBV3-1 and TRBJ1-5; D call uncertain. Germline V CDR1 and CDR2: LGHDT, YNNKEL (reference sequence). The germline V and J ends were trimmed by 0 bases and 9 bases, with 9 bases remaining between them. This CDR3 has 13 amino acids. Here the CDR3 DNA reads TGTGCCAGCAGCCAAGATGAATCCTTGCCCCAGCATTTT. The encoded protein is CASSQDESLPQHF.

The V gene is TRBV6-4, the J gene TRBJ2-7; 12 nucleotides match TRBD1. Per germline, CDR1 MRHNA and CDR2 SNTAGT. The CDR3 runs to 13 residues. With V trimmed by 5 bases and J by 7 bases, 3 bases remained unmatched. The CDR3 here is CASSRDRGQEQYF. In nucleotides, the CDR3 is TGTGCCAGCAGTCGGGACAGGGGGCAAGAGCAGTACTTC.

The V and J genes are TRBV3-1 and TRBJ1-2, with D unclear. The V gene's germline CDR1 is LGHDT and CDR2 YNNKEL (reference sequence). This CDR3 comprises 13 residues. V was clipped by 1 base and J by 4 bases, with 7 bases between them. The CDR3 nucleotides are TGTGCCAGCAGCCAAGGCTCGTTCTATGGCTACACCTTC. Translation: CASSQGSFYGYTF. Full variable domain (remainder filled in from reference TRBV3-1 and TRBJ1-2): DTAVSQTPKYLVTQMGNDKSIKCEQNLGHDTMYWYKQDSKKFLKIMFSYNNKELIINETVPNRFSPKSPDKAHLNLHINSLELGDSAVYFCASSQGSFYGYTFGSGTRLTVV.

In this sample, this clonotype turned up a few times. This CDR3 is CASSQDGASGGADTQYF. The CDR3 DNA reads as TGTGCCAGCAGCCAAGATGGGGCTAGCGGGGGGGCAGATACGCAGTATTTT. This chain uses TRBV4-2 with TRBJ2-3, with 12 nucleotides matching TRBD2. Germline lookup yields CDR1 LGHNA and CDR2 YNFKEQ. With V trimmed by 0 bases and J by 4 bases, 5 bases remained unmatched. There are 17 residues in the CDR3.

This clonotype occurred many times. This chain links TRBV28 with TRBJ2-7, with 8 bases aligning to TRBD2. The CDR3 covers 14 residues. V was pared by 2 bases and J by 6 bases, with 6 bases of the junction left unmatched. Germline CDR1 and CDR2: MDHEN and SYDVKM. CDR3 nucleotide sequence: TGTGCCAGCAGTTTACCCACCGGGAGGGGCGAGCAGTACTTC. Amino acid sequence: CASSLPTGRGEQYF.

V gene TRBV20-1 combines with J gene TRBJ2-7; 9 positions match TRBD2. Germline CDR1 DFQATT, CDR2 SNEGSKA (reference sequence). This CDR3 spans 15 amino acids. Trimming at V came to 2 bases and at J to 1 base, leaving 6 bases not matched to a gene. The CDR3 is CSARFSAGGSYEQYF. The CDR3 DNA follows: TGCAGTGCTAGATTCTCAGCGGGAGGTTCCTACGAGCAGTACTTC.

In this sample, this clonotype turned up many times. J is TRBJ2-5 and V is TRBV14; no reliable D call. Germline CDR1 and CDR2: SGHDN and FVKESK. The V end was cut by 0 bases, the J end by 7 bases, with 12 bases between. The CDR3 sequence is 14 residues long. Here the CDR3 DNA reads TGTGCCAGCAGCCAAGATCCCGACACGGGGACCCAGTACTTC. As protein: CASSQDPDTGTQYF. The whole variable domain, remainder taken from reference TRBV14 and TRBJ2-5, is EAGVTQFPSHSVIEKGQTVTLRCDPISGHDNLYWYRRVMGKEIKFLLHFVKESKQDESGMPNNRFLAERTGGTYSTLKVQPAELEDSGVYFCASSQDPDTGTQYFGPGTRLLVL.

DNA of the CDR3: TGTGCCACCACGTCAGGGTTTTATGGCTACACCTTC. This gives the protein CATTSGFYGYTF. This chain uses TRBV6-1 with TRBJ1-2; D might be TRBD1 (5 bases). In germline, CDR1 is MNHNS, CDR2 SASEGT. Between the trimmed V and J ends, which lost 10 bases and 5 bases, there was a span of 14 bases. The CDR3 sequence is 12 residues long.

A few counts support this clonotype. This sequence joins TRBV6-2 or TRBV6-3 and TRBJ2-4, with D possibly matching TRBD1 (6 bases). V was clipped by 6 bases and J by 0 bases, with 12 bases between them. The CDR3 runs 15 residues. Germline CDR1 MNHEY, CDR2 SVGEGT. The CDR3 sequence: CASSLGQIAKNIQYF. In DNA form, the CDR3 reads TGTGCCAGCAGCCTCGGACAGATAGCCAAAAACATTCAGTACTTC.

The chain uses TRBV20-1 and TRBJ2-2; 10 bases match TRBD2. The CDR3 runs 18 residues. V lost 6 bases to trimming and J lost 0 bases; unmatched junction nucleotides: 13. Germline loops: CDR1 DFQATT, CDR2 SNEGSKA (reference sequence). The CDR3 DNA sequence: TGCAGTGCGAAGAGGTCCCTAGCGGGAGTCTCGAACACCGGGGAGCTGTTTTTT. Its protein product is CSAKRSLAGVSNTGELFF.

This clonotype has just a few counts. The chain links TRBV2 to TRBJ2-2, with 9 bases identical to TRBD2. Germline trimming cut 4 bases from V and 6 bases from J; bases unmatched to any gene: 6. Looked up from germline, CDR1 is SNHLY and CDR2 is FYNNEI. This CDR3 spans 15 amino acids. As DNA, the CDR3 is TGTGCCAGCAGTGCGGATAGCGGGAGCTCCGGGGAGCTGTTTTTT. Its protein product is CASSADSGSSGELFF. The entire variable domain, with the rest obtained from reference TRBV2 and TRBJ2-2, is as follows: EPEVTQTPSHQVTQMGQEVILRCVPISNHLYFYWYRQILGQKVEFLVSFYNNEISEKSEIFDDQFSVERPDGSNFTLKIRSTKLEDSAMYFCASSADSGSSGELFFGEGSRLTVL.

With respect to this clonotype: The germline gene is not matched at one end of the junction; a read error may be the cause. CDR3 DNA: TGTGCCGGCAGCGTTGGGGGGGGGAGTCAGCCCCAGCATTTT. It translates to CAGSVGGGSQPQHF. This chain joins TRBV2 and TRBJ1-5, with a tentative D call TRBD1 (5 bases). Germline V lookup: CDR1 SNHLY, CDR2 FYNNEI. CDR3 length: 14 residues. Drawing the rest from reference TRBV2 and TRBJ1-5, the complete variable domain is EPEVTQTPSHQVTQMGQEVILRCVPISNHLYFYWYRQILGQKVEFLVSFYNNEISEKSEIFDDQFSVERPDGSNFTLKIRSTKLEDSAMYFCAGSVGGGSQPQHFGDGTRLSIL.

The chain is built from TRBV29-1 and TRBJ2-6; no reliable D call. Trimming cost V 6 bases and J 4 bases, with 10 bases left between them. The CDR3 runs to 13 residues. Germline lookup yields CDR1 SQVTM and CDR2 ANQGSEA. CDR3 DNA sequence: TGCAGCGTGCAACTTGGGGGGGCCAACGTCCTGACTTTC. Protein sequence: CSVQLGGANVLTF.

This clonotype came up a few times. This chain links TRBV4-1 with TRBJ1-5, with 8 bases aligning to TRBD1. The CDR3 is 18 amino acids. Germline V gene sequence: CDR1 MGHRA, CDR2 YSYEKL. With V trimmed by 1 base and J by 4 bases, 12 bases remained unmatched. CDR3 nucleotide sequence: TGCGCCAGCAGCCAAGGCCTCAACCGGGACAGGATTAATCAGCCCCAGCATTTT. It codes for CASSQGLNRDRINQPQHF.

This chain joins TRBV12-3 or TRBV12-4 and TRBJ1-1; D is possibly TRBD1 (5 bases). CDR3 length: 15 amino acids. Trimming stripped 5 bases from V and 0 bases from J, with 13 bases between. This CDR3 is CASSPRGGVNTEAFF. In DNA, the CDR3 is TGTGCCAGCAGTCCCCGGGGGGGGGTGAACACTGAAGCTTTCTTT.

In its sample, this clonotype was seen a few times. The rearrangement uses TRBV2 and TRBJ1-6; D gene unclear. Germline CDR1 is SNHLY and CDR2 is FYNNEI. V was cut by 7 bases and J by 8 bases, with 18 bases left in between. This CDR3 has 15 residues. CDR3 amino acids: CASIDGRATHSPLHF. DNA of the CDR3: TGTGCCAGCATTGATGGACGGGCAACTCATTCACCCCTCCACTTT. Full variable domain (rest looked up from reference TRBV2 and TRBJ1-6): EPEVTQTPSHQVTQMGQEVILRCVPISNHLYFYWYRQILGQKVEFLVSFYNNEISEKSEIFDDQFSVERPDGSNFTLKIRSTKLEDSAMYFCASIDGRATHSPLHFGNGTRLTVT.

This clonotype was seen only a few times. The chain recombines TRBV6-5 with TRBJ1-4; tentative D call: TRBD1 (5 bases). From germline, CDR1 is MNHEY and CDR2 SVGAGI. The V and J ends lost 6 bases and 6 bases respectively, with 17 bases between them. The CDR3 spans 15 residues. The CDR3, as DNA: TGTGCCAGCAGACCGCGGGCAGGGACCTATGAAAAACTGTTTTTT. Translated: CASRPRAGTYEKLFF.

The chain joins TRBV6-6 to TRBJ1-5; 12 positions agree with TRBD1. CDR1 and CDR2 (germline): MNHNY, SVGAGI (reference sequence). There are 16 residues in the CDR3. After removal of 5 bases from V and 6 bases from J, the junction contained 8 bases not matched to a gene. The CDR3 protein is CASSTWDRGLGQPQHF. The CDR3 DNA is TGTGCCAGCAGTACGTGGGACAGGGGGCTTGGTCAGCCCCAGCATTTT.

V and J are TRBV28 and TRBJ2-1, with D possibly matching TRBD2 (5 bases). Germline loops: CDR1 MDHEN, CDR2 SYDVKM. V lost 3 bases and J lost 7, with 19 bases in between. CDR3 length: 16 amino acids. The CDR3 coding sequence is TGTGCCAGCAGTTTTCCTCGGACCTATTCGGGGAATGAGCAGTTCTTC. Protein sequence: CASSFPRTYSGNEQFF.